The rows below give T cell receptor beta chains drawn from one sample of a study of T-cell reconstitution after alpha-beta-depleted transplantation in children. TCRdb processed the PCR reads anew with MiXCR; each CDR3 protein has one entry. The profile shows around 700,000 distinct CDR3 sequences, 10% to 15% of them singletons. The sequences come from PBMCs, collected before TCRalphabeta/CD19-depleted stem cell transplant. The source of these receptors is a girl under 10 years old with congenital amegakaryocytic thrombocytopenia, due to receive a stem cell transplant. The CDR3 runs from the conserved cysteine through the conserved F or W. A D gene is named only where the DNA matches it firmly.

d_gene,j_gene,v_gene,CDR3aa
TRBD1,TRBJ1-1,TRBV6-1,CASSDWTGGKNTEAFF
.,TRBJ2-7,TRBV20-1,CSARVTKTYEQYF
TRBD1,TRBJ1-1,TRBV20-1,CSARGTGTDEAFF
.,TRBJ1-1,TRBV7-9,CASSSDRTRTGEAFF
.,TRBJ2-1,TRBV4-1,CASSQRESHEQFF
.,TRBJ2-5,TRBV24-1,CATSDSSGETQYF
.,TRBJ2-2,TRBV12-3/TRBV12-4,CASSFAKVGAGELFF
.,TRBJ2-7,TRBV29-1,CSVELMGTRRDEQYF
.,TRBJ2-7,TRBV20-1,CSARGQPGSYEQYF
.,TRBJ1-6,TRBV7-2,CASSLAGDNSPLHF
.,TRBJ1-5,TRBV3-1,CASSQTGTNDQPQHF
.,TRBJ2-7,TRBV29-1,CSVAWGPSWEQYF
TRBD2,TRBJ2-5,TRBV2,CASSLTRLAGTQETQYF
TRBD2,TRBJ2-1,TRBV3-1,CASSQDMYLRLAGNEQFF
.,TRBJ2-3,TRBV20-1,CSAQWTGPDTQYF
.,TRBJ1-1,TRBV7-9,CASSLGGWVNTEAFF
.,TRBJ2-7,TRBV28,CASKGQESYEQYF
.,TRBJ2-2,TRBV9,CASSVGPRTGELFF
TRBD2,TRBJ2-7,TRBV29-1,CSVEVPTSGEQYF
TRBD1,TRBJ1-2,TRBV5-1,CASSFGQAQSKANYGYTF
TRBD2,TRBJ2-1,TRBV5-1,CASRRTSGILEQFF
TRBD2,TRBJ2-3,TRBV20-1,CSARLAGDTQYF
.,TRBJ2-5,TRBV7-9,CASSSQTREKETQYF
.,TRBJ2-7,TRBV28,CASSFQGKRASYEQYF
.,TRBJ1-2,TRBV5-1,CASSLAREGADGYTF
.,TRBJ2-1,TRBV20-1,CSARDWRVSSYNEQFF
TRBD2,TRBJ2-1,TRBV18,CASSPRDTGTSGASIYNEQFF
TRBD1,TRBJ1-4,TRBV5-1,CASSLARDRLTNEKLFF
TRBD1,TRBJ2-2,TRBV2,CASIDGTVTLNTGELFF
TRBD1,TRBJ2-3,TRBV29-1,CSVVGQGDTDTQYF
.,TRBJ1-2,TRBV12-3/TRBV12-4,CASSSSVWYGYTF
.,TRBJ2-2,TRBV29-1,CSVGDRTGELFF
.,TRBJ1-2,TRBV7-9,CASSSPGVAYGYTF
.,TRBJ2-1,TRBV30,CAWSVGGSYNEQFF
.,TRBJ1-2,TRBV4-1,CASSQGLANYGYTF
.,TRBJ2-7,TRBV15,CATSSHPGETASYEQYF
.,TRBJ2-1,TRBV12-3/TRBV12-4,CASSPDPYQDEQFF
TRBD2,TRBJ2-7,TRBV20-1,CSATLAGLIPYEQYF
TRBD1,TRBJ1-6,TRBV20-1,CSARRGQGGSPLHF
.,TRBJ2-7,TRBV28,CASSFSGGNSYEQYF
TRBD2,TRBJ2-3,TRBV4-1,CASSQDRERECTDTQYF